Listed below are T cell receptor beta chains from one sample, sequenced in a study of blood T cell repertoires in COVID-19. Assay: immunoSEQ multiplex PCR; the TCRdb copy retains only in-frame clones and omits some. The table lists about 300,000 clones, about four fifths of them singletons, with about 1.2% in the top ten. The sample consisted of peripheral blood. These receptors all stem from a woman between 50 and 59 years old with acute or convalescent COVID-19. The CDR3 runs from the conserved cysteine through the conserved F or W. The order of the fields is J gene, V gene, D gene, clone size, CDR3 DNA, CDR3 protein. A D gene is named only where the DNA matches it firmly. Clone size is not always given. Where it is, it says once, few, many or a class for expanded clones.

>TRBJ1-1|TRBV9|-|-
TGTGCCAGCAGCTCCCGTCTGAACACTGAAGCTTTCTTT
CASSSRLNTEAFF
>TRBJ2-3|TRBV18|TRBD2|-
TGTGCCAGCTCACCACAGGGGACTAGTACAGATACGCAGTATTTT
CASSPQGTSTDTQYF
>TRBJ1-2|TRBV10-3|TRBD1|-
TGTGCCATCAGTGAGTCGTCAGGGGGTGGTGGCTACACCTTC
CAISESSGGGGYTF
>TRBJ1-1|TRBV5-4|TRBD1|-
TGTGCCAGCAGCTCGGGGACAGGGATGAACACTGAAGCTTTCTTT
CASSSGTGMNTEAFF
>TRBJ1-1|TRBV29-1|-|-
TGCAGCGTTGTTGGCAGGGTCGCCATTGAAGCTTTCTTT
CSVVGRVAIEAFF
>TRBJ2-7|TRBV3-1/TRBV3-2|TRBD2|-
TGTGCCAGCAGCCCACGGGGCGGGAGGGAAAGGCGCGAGCAGTACTTC
CASSPRGGRERREQYF
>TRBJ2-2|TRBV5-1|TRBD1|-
TGCGCCAGCAGTCTGATGACAGGGGGCACCGGGGAGCTGTTTTTT
CASSLMTGGTGELFF
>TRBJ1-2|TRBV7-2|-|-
TGTGCCAGCAGCCGAAGACAGGTCTATGGCTACACCTTC
CASSRRQVYGYTF
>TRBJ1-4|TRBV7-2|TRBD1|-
TGTGCCAGCAGCTCCAGACAGGGGGCAGGGGTAAAACTGTTTTTT
CASSSRQGAGVKLFF
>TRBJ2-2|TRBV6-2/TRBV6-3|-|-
TGTGCCAGCAGTGTGAGCGGGTCCAACACCGGGGAGCTGTTTTTT
CASSVSGSNTGELFF
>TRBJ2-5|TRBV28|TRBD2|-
TGTGCCAGCAGCGGGGGGGAGCGGGAGACCCAGTACTTC
CASSGGERETQYF
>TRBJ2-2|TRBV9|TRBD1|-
TGTGCCAGCAGCGCCAGAGGAAGGGGGCTCAACACCGGGGAGCTGTTTTTT
CASSARGRGLNTGELFF
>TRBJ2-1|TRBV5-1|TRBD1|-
TGCGCCAGCTCGGGACAGGGGGCTAACAATGAGCAGTTCTTC
CASSGQGANNEQFF
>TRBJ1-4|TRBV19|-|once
TGTGCCAGTAGTAATTCCCTGAGGGGAGGGACTAATGAAAAACTGTTTTTT
CASSNSLRGGTNEKLFF
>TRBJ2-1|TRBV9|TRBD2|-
TGTGCCAGCAGCGGGGTTAGCGGGAGGGGTAGTATCAATGAGCAGTTCTTC
CASSGVSGRGSINEQFF
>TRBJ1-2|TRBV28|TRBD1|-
TGTGCCAGCACACAGGGGCCTTATGGCTACACCTTC
CASTQGPYGYTF
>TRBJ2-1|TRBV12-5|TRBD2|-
TGTGCTAGTGGTTGGAACACGGGGGGTCGGTTCTTC
CASGWNTGGRFF
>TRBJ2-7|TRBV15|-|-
TGTGCCACCAGCAGAGATCCCGTGACTAGGATCTACGAGCAGTACTTC
CATSRDPVTRIYEQYF
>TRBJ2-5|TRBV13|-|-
TGTGCCAGCAGCCTGGACAGCGTCCGGACCCAGTACTTC
CASSLDSVRTQYF
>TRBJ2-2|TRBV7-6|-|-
TGTGCCAGCAGCTTAGAGGTAGCGTTAAACACCGGGGAGCTGTTTTTT
CASSLEVALNTGELFF
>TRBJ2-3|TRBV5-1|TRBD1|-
TGCGCCAGCGGGACAGGGACCACAGATACGCAGTATTTT
CASGTGTTDTQYF
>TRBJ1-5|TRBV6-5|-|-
TGTGCCAGCAGGCAGGGTATAGAGAATCAGCCCCAGCATTTT
CASRQGIENQPQHF
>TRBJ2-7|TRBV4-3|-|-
TGCGCCAGCAGCCAAGATATCGGTCAGGGGAAGGGCGAGCAGTACTTC
CASSQDIGQGKGEQYF
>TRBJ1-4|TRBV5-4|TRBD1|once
TGTGCCAGCAGCGCAACTACCGGGACAGAGTCTCATCTAAATGAAAAACTGTTTTTT
CASSATTGTESHLNEKLFF
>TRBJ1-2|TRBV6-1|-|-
TGTGCCAGCAGTGGCAGGGCCTTACCTATAGCTAACTATGGCTACACCTTC
CASSGRALPIANYGYTF
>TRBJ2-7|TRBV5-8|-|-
TGTGCCAGCAGCTTTCGCGAGGAGCAGTACTTC
CASSFREEQYF
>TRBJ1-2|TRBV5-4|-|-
TGTGCCAGCAGCTCGGGAAGGCTTGGCTACACCTTC
CASSSGRLGYTF
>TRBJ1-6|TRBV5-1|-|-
TGCGCCAGCAGCTGGGCCGGGACTTTCTCCTATAATTCACCCCTCCACTTT
CASSWAGTFSYNSPLHF
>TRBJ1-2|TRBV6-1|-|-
TGTGCCAGCAGTGACGTCGCGGTCTCTCATGGCTACACCTTC
CASSDVAVSHGYTF
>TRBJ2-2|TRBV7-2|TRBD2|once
TGTGCCAGCAGCCGGACTAGCGGGGTGGGGCCCGGGGAGCTGTTTTTT
CASSRTSGVGPGELFF
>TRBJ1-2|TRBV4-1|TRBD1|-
TGCGCCAGCAGCCGATACTCCGGGACAGGGAATGATGGCTACACCTTC
CASSRYSGTGNDGYTF
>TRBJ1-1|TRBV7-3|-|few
TGTGCCAGCAGCTTAGACGGGGTAACTGAAGCTTTCTTT
CASSLDGVTEAFF
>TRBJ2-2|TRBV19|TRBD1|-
TGTGCCAGTCAAGGTTGGGTCGGGACAGGGGTTAACACCGGGGAGCTGTTTTTT
CASQGWVGTGVNTGELFF
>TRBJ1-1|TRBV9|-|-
TGTGCCAGCAGCGTATCGTCTCGTCAGGGGTCATGGACGAACACTGAAGCTTTCTTT
CASSVSSRQGSWTNTEAFF
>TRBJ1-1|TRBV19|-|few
TGTGCCAGTATGGACGGAGGGATGACTGAAGCTTTCTTT
CASMDGGMTEAFF
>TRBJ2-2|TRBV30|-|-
TGTGCCTTAAACAGGGATTTGAACACCGGGGAGCTGTTTTTT
CALNRDLNTGELFF
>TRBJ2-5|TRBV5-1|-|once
TGCGCCAGCAGTTATGCGGGGCAAGAGACCCAGTACTTC
CASSYAGQETQYF
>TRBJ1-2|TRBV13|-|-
TGTGCCAGCAGCTTTTCCGTCCAGGGACACCTCTATGGCTACACCTTC
CASSFSVQGHLYGYTF
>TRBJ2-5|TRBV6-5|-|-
TGTGCCAGGGCTCAGGGGTACCAAGAGACCCAGTACTTC
CARAQGYQETQYF
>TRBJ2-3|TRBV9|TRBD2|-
TGTGCCAGCAGCGTAGCGGGGGGAGATACGCAGTATTTT
CASSVAGGDTQYF
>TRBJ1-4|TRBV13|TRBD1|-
TGTGCCAGCAGCGCCCGACAGGGAGGTGAAAAACTGTTTTTT
CASSARQGGEKLFF
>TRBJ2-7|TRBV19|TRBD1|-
TGTGCCAGTAGTATGAGCTGGGACAGCCTGCCCGAGCAGTACTTC
CASSMSWDSLPEQYF
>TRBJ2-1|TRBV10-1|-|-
TGCGCCAGCAGTGATACGGGACTCCTTCACAATGAGCAGTTCTTC
CASSDTGLLHNEQFF